These T cell receptor beta chains were read from a single sample in a study of beta chain features in type 1 diabetes. Profiled with immunoSEQ multiplex PCR; TCRdb holds only in-frame clones, not every one. The table shows about 170,000 clones, with around 8% occurring only once. What was sequenced was central memory CD4+ T cells from blood. These receptors all stem from a woman aged 40 to 50 with type 1 diabetes. CDR3s include the opening cysteine and the closing phenylalanine or tryptophan. Clone size is shown for a subset of rows, as once, few, many or a class of expanded clone.

j_gene,v_gene,abundance,CDR3aa
TRBJ2-3,TRBV5-1,many,CASSLRQGASTDTQYF
TRBJ2-7,TRBV4-3,-,CASSLRDDSYEQYF
TRBJ2-7,TRBV9,-,CASSVTPGHEYEQYF
TRBJ1-4,TRBV6-5,-,CASSSSWGGEKLFF
TRBJ2-4,TRBV28,few,CASSPAQVGQGAKNIQYF
TRBJ2-5,TRBV5-1,-,CASSPGTSIQETQYF
TRBJ2-7,TRBV4-2,few,CASSQSSGRTSYEQYF
TRBJ1-2,TRBV20-1,-,CSARQEPGYTF
TRBJ1-5,TRBV7-2,few,CASSLLIYQPQHF
TRBJ2-1,TRBV7-3,many,CASSSGLAGGRQFF
TRBJ2-4,TRBV6-5,few,CASSGRGGVNIQYF
TRBJ1-4,TRBV11-2,few,CASSFTGGNEKLFF
TRBJ2-1,TRBV12-5,-,CASKGVPNEQFF
TRBJ2-1,TRBV5-1,-,CASSLGQGGHNEQFF
TRBJ2-6,TRBV25-1,-,CASMGNRVPAGANVLTF